Listed below are T cell receptor beta chains from one sample, sequenced in a study of metastatic and nonmetastatic thyroid tumors. TCRdb called clones again from the PCR reads with MiXCR. Of tens of thousands of clones listed, around 14% are singletons. The sequencing sample was made of blood. The source of these receptors is a female donor with papillary thyroid cancer or a benign thyroid nodule (not recorded which). Some clones in this sample may be carry-over from other donors' samples. Both conserved end residues are part of each CDR3. The order of the fields is D gene, V gene, clone size, J gene, CDR3 DNA, CDR3 protein. The D gene is left open where the match is weak. Clone size is stated in some rows and not others, as once, few, many or a class when expanded.

>TRBD1|TRBV20-1|many|TRBJ2-6
TGCAGTGCTAGAGCCCCAGGGGGTTCCTCTGGGGCCAACGTCCTGACTTTC
CSARAPGGSSGANVLTF
>TRBD2|TRBV10-3|-|TRBJ2-3
TGTGCCATGAGTAGCGGGGTAGGCACAGATACGCAGTATTTT
CAMSSGVGTDTQYF
>-|TRBV30|many|TRBJ1-2
TGTGCCTGTTCTCTGGCAGGGGAATACACCTTC
CACSLAGEYTF
>TRBD1|TRBV7-8|-|TRBJ1-5
TGTGCCAGCAGCCAATACGGACAGGGCAATCAGCCCCAGCATTTT
CASSQYGQGNQPQHF
>TRBD2|TRBV27|many|TRBJ2-3
TGTGCCAGCAGTAAAACCGGGACTAGCGGGTTAACAGATACGCAGTATTTT
CASSKTGTSGLTDTQYF
>-|TRBV4-2|few|TRBJ1-2
TGTGCCAGCAGCCCATCGGGGCAGGGGCGAGCCCCTAACTATGGCTACACCTTC
CASSPSGQGRAPNYGYTF
>-|TRBV2|many|TRBJ1-5
TGTGCCAGCAGTGTAACAGGATCGCCCCAGCATTTT
CASSVTGSPQHF
>-|TRBV11-2|many|TRBJ2-2
TGTGCCAGCCAGGTTATGCTGGGATTGCTCACCGGGGAGCTGTTTTTT
CASQVMLGLLTGELFF
>TRBD1|TRBV20-1|many|TRBJ1-1
TGCAGTGCTAGAGTGGTCCAGGGGGCTCCGAACACTGAAGCTTTCTTT
CSARVVQGAPNTEAFF
>-|TRBV28|many|TRBJ2-4
TGTGCCAGCAGTTTATGGGGGGACGCTGAGAACATTCAGTACTTC
CASSLWGDAENIQYF
>-|TRBV4-1|many|TRBJ1-5
TGCGCCAGCAGCCAAGGCTTTACAGGCTACAATCAGCCCCAGCATTTT
CASSQGFTGYNQPQHF
>-|TRBV12-3/TRBV12-4|few|TRBJ2-1
TGTGCCAGCAGTTTTGATCCGCGGGCTTCCTACAATGATCAGTTCTTC
CASSFDPRASYNDQFF
>TRBD2|TRBV28|many|TRBJ2-1
TGTGCCAGCAGTTTTTATCCGCGGGGGAGCTCCTACAATGAGCAGTTCTTC
CASSFYPRGSSYNEQFF
>-|TRBV5-4|few|TRBJ1-2
TGCGCCAGCAGCTTGGACCAAGGGAACTATGGCTACACCTTC
CASSLDQGNYGYTF
>-|TRBV7-8|many|TRBJ1-1
TGTGCCAGCAGCTCCTCGGGGTTGACTGAAGCTTTCTTT
CASSSSGLTEAFF
>-|TRBV2|many|TRBJ1-2
TGTGCCAGCCTTTCAGGGCGGAGTTCTAACTATGGCTACACCTTC
CASLSGRSSNYGYTF
>-|TRBV7-6|few|TRBJ2-3
TGTGCTAGCAGCTTAGCGCCCAGGGAGGGACACCCCACAGATACGCAGTATTTT
CASSLAPREGHPTDTQYF
>-|TRBV28|many|TRBJ2-4
TGTGCCAGCCACGGACAGGCGGGGAACATTCAGTACTTC
CASHGQAGNIQYF
>-|TRBV4-1|many|TRBJ2-1
TGCGCCAGCAGCTACTCGATCTCGGAGCAGTTCTTC
CASSYSISEQFF
>-|TRBV6-4|many|TRBJ1-1
TGTGCCAGCAGTGATAGGATCGTACAAATGAACACTGAAGCTTTCTTT
CASSDRIVQMNTEAFF
>TRBD1|TRBV6-4|many|TRBJ2-1
TGTGCCAGCAGTGCGGGGACAGGGGGCGGGGGTGAGCAGTTCTTC
CASSAGTGGGGEQFF
>-|TRBV27|few|TRBJ1-1
TGTGCCAGCGGTTCTCGCGACTGGACATCCCCCACTGAAGCTTTCTTT
CASGSRDWTSPTEAFF
>TRBD1|TRBV9|many|TRBJ2-7
TGTGCCAGCAGCGTCACGGGACAGGGCTACGAGCAGTACTTC
CASSVTGQGYEQYF
>-|TRBV20-1|many|TRBJ2-6
TGCAGTGCTCGCCAAGTGGGCTTGTCCTCTGGGGCCAACGTCCTGACTTTC
CSARQVGLSSGANVLTF
>-|TRBV11-3|many|TRBJ1-5
TGTGCCAGCAGCTTAGGGCAGCCCCAGCATTTT
CASSLGQPQHF
>TRBD1|TRBV5-6|-|TRBJ1-4
TGTGCCAGCAGCCGGACAGGGGATGATGAAAAACTGTTTTTT
CASSRTGDDEKLFF
>-|TRBV20-1|many|TRBJ2-5
TGCAGTGGAGTGTTGGCAGCGAAAGAGACCCAGTACTTC
CSGVLAAKETQYF
>-|TRBV5-1|many|TRBJ2-7
TGCGCCAGCAGCCGATTTCCCCGGATCTTGGACCTCTCCGAGCAGTACTTC
CASSRFPRILDLSEQYF
>-|TRBV6-5|few|TRBJ2-7
TGTGCCAGCAGTTACTCCGAACGGGACGAGCAGTACTTC
CASSYSERDEQYF
>-|TRBV11-2|many|TRBJ1-2
TGTGCCAGCAGCTTAGATCCAATAGAAGGCTACACCTTC
CASSLDPIEGYTF
>TRBD1|TRBV6-2/TRBV6-3|-|TRBJ2-2
TGTACCAGCAGTTGGGACAGGCTCACCGGGGATCTGTTTTTT
CTSSWDRLTGDLFF